Below are 14 T cell receptor beta chains sequenced from a single sample in a study of T and B cells in COVID-19 patients. TRB rearrangements were amplified by multiplex PCR with BIOMED2 TRB-A/B primers. TCRdb analysed the multiplex PCR reads with MiXCR anew, one entry per CDR3 protein. Of some 14,000 distinct CDR3 sequences in the sample, roughly 26% were seen once. Blood genomic DNA input for TRB amplification was roughly 230-550 ng. Sequenced material: blood. Receptor source: a human donor who had recovered from COVID-19.

The table lists this clonotype with a few counts. The chain couples TRBV19 to TRBJ1-5; D may be TRBD1 (6 bases). Trimming removed 6 bases at V and 3 bases at J, with 15 bases between. Germline V lookup: CDR1 LNHDA, CDR2 SQIVND (reference sequence). There are 15 residues in the CDR3. The CDR3, as DNA: TGTGCCAGTAGCGATAGGTACAGGGCCAATCAGCCCCAGCATTTT. Amino acid sequence: CASSDRYRANQPQHF. Supplemented by reference TRBV19 and TRBJ1-5, the full variable domain reads DGGITQSPKYLFRKEGQNVTLSCEQNLNHDAMYWYRQDPGQGLRLIYYSQIVNDFQKGDIAEGYSVSREKKESFPLTVTSAQKNPTAFYLCASSDRYRANQPQHFGDGTRLSIL.

This chain uses TRBV20-1 with TRBJ2-5; D is possibly TRBD1 or TRBD2 (5 bases each). Between the trimmed V and J ends, which lost 6 bases and 2 bases, there was a span of 13 bases. The length of the CDR3 is 13 residues. In germline, CDR1 is DFQATT, CDR2 SNEGSKA (reference sequence). In DNA, the CDR3 is TGCAGTGCCCCCGGGGACGTACAAGAGACCCAGTACTTC. Its protein product is CSAPGDVQETQYF.

CDR3 coding DNA: TGTGCCAGTAACAGGGGTGGATACAATGAGCAGTTCTTC. Its protein is CASNRGGYNEQFF. The chain recombines TRBV5-4 with TRBJ2-1; 7 nucleotides align to TRBD1. V shed 8 bases, J shed 4 bases, and the junction held 6 bases outside the gene matches. CDR1 and CDR2 (germline): SGHNT, YYREEE (reference sequence). CDR3 length: 13 amino acids.

The chain joins TRBV20-1 to TRBJ2-7; the D gene is possibly TRBD1 (5 bases). With 3 bases removed from V and 5 bases from J, the gap between germline ends came to 20 bases. Germline-derived CDR1 and CDR2 are DFQATT and SNEGSKA (reference sequence). There are 15 residues in the CDR3. This CDR3 reads CSASRSGRWQNEQYF. As DNA, the CDR3 is TGCAGTGCTAGTCGGTCAGGGCGCTGGCAGAACGAGCAGTACTTC.

This sequence joins TRBV19 and TRBJ2-3, with 11 bases matching TRBD1. Germline V gene sequence: CDR1 LNHDA, CDR2 SQIVND (reference sequence). This CDR3 region has 17 residues. Germline trimming cut 5 bases from V and 5 bases from J; bases unmatched to any gene: 12. The CDR3 spells CASSLSGTGGELDTQYF. CDR3 coding DNA: TGTGCCAGTAGTCTTTCCGGGACAGGGGGAGAATTAGATACGCAGTATTTT.

The chain joins TRBV6-2 or TRBV6-3 to TRBJ2-5, with D uncertain. The V end lost 0 bases, the J end lost 5 bases, and 7 bases lay between the germline ends. Germline CDR1 and CDR2: MNHEY and SVGEGT. This CDR3 contains 13 residues. DNA for the CDR3: TGTGCCAGCAGTTACTCGAGTGGGGAGACCCAGTACTTC. As protein: CASSYSSGETQYF.

The chain carries TRBV29-1 and TRBJ2-7; 9 bases match TRBD1. The CDR3 spans 14 residues. V shed 6 bases and J 0 bases; nucleotides not matched to a gene: 6. The germline V gene has CDR1 SQVTM and CDR2 ANQGSEA. Here the CDR3 reads CSVAGQGSSYEQYF. Here the CDR3 DNA reads TGCAGCGTGGCAGGACAGGGGAGCTCCTACGAGCAGTACTTC.

This clonotype occurred a few times. The chain combines TRBV30 with TRBJ1-2, with D perhaps TRBD1 (5 bases). This CDR3 region has 13 residues. The V end was cut by 3 bases, the J end by 8 bases, with 16 bases between. Germline V gene data show CDR1 as GTSNPN and CDR2 as SVGIG (reference sequence). CDR3 residues: CAWRERGGGGYTF. As DNA, the CDR3 is TGTGCCTGGAGAGAGAGGGGAGGAGGAGGCTACACCTTC.

By proportion, this clonotype is medium-sized. V gene TRBV15 combines with J gene TRBJ2-5; the D gene is possibly TRBD1 (5 bases). Germline V CDR1 and CDR2: LNHNV, YYDKDF (reference sequence). V lost 1 base, J lost 5 bases, and 11 bases lay in between. The CDR3 is 14 amino acids. This CDR3 reads CATSRGGTRETQYF. CDR3 in DNA: TGTGCCACCAGCAGAGGGGGCACGAGGGAGACCCAGTACTTC.

There are a few counts of this clonotype. This sequence joins TRBV27 and TRBJ1-6; 7 nucleotides agree with TRBD1. The junction had 11 bases not matched to a gene; V was cut back by 6 bases and J by 9 bases. The CDR3 is made up of 15 amino acids. Germline V gene sequence: CDR1 MNHEY, CDR2 SMNVEV (reference sequence). The CDR3 region has the DNA TGTGCCAGCAGGACCCCGGGACAGCCTCTTTCACCCCTCCACTTT. Protein sequence: CASRTPGQPLSPLHF.

This clonotype is labeled as medium-sized (0.01 to 0.1%). The chain uses TRBV12-3 or TRBV12-4 and TRBJ2-1, with 8 bases identical to TRBD2. J gave up 4 bases and V 10 bases, and 12 bases lay outside the gene matches. This CDR3 is built from 15 residues. The CDR3 loop reads CATSRSGSKYNEQFF. The CDR3, as DNA: TGTGCCACAAGCCGAAGCGGGAGTAAGTACAATGAGCAGTTCTTC.

Comment on this clonotype: A much larger clone is a single base away; this may be a read error. The V and J genes are TRBV6-5 and TRBJ2-7; 11 bases are a match to TRBD1. V trimming: 5 bases; J trimming: 3 bases; junction bases outside the gene matches: 9. There are 16 residues in the CDR3. Germline values: CDR1 MNHEY, CDR2 SVGAGI. DNA for the CDR3: TGTGCCAGCAGTGACACCCCCGGGACAGGGGGCTACGAGCAGTACTTC. This sequence encodes CASSDTPGTGGYEQYF.

Sample share makes this clonotype medium-sized. The chain couples TRBV27 to TRBJ2-6; D is ambiguous. This CDR3 has 17 residues. The V end lost 6 bases, the J end lost 0 bases, and 15 bases lay between the germline ends. From germline, CDR1 is MNHEY and CDR2 SMNVEV (reference sequence). In DNA, the CDR3 is TGTGCCAGCAGCTCTAGGGAAATAGGCTCTGGGGCCAACGTCCTGACTTTC. It translates to CASSSREIGSGANVLTF.

Only a few counts were recorded for this clonotype. The V and J genes are TRBV6-2 or TRBV6-3 and TRBJ2-7; 9 bases align to TRBD2. The V segment lost 2 bases and the J segment 6 bases; nucleotides outside the gene matches: 8. The CDR3 extends over 15 amino acids. Germline loops: CDR1 MNHEY, CDR2 SVGEGT. Written as DNA, the CDR3 is TGTGCCAGCAGTTACGCGGGACTAGCAACGGGCGAGCAGTACTTC. The encoded protein is CASSYAGLATGEQYF.